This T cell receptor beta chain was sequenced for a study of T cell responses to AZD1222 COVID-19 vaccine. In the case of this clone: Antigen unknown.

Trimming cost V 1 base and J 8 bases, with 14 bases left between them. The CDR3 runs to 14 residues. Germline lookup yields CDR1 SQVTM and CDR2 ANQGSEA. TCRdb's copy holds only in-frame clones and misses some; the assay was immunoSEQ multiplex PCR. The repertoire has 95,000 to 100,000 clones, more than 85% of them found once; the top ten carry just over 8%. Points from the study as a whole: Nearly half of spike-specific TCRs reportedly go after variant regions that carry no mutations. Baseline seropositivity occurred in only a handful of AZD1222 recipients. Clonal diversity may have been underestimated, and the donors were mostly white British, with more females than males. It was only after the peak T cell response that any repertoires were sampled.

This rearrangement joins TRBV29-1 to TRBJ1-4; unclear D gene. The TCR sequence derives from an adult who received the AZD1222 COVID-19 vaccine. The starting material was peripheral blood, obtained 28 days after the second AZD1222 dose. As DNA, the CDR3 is TGCAGCGTTGAAGCTGGTACTCGAGGGGAAAAACTGTTTTTT. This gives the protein CSVEAGTRGEKLFF.